This T cell receptor beta chain originates from a study of blood T cells in healthy people across ages. Study-wide background: Template switching captured about one barcoded beta molecule per two T cells.

With a J-beta primer mix and a sample-barcoded 5' primer, a second PCR ran about 7 to 11 cycles. A 12-random-nucleotide template-switch adaptor tagged each cDNA molecule. Each CDR3 protein gets one entry after TCRdb re-called the 5' RACE reads with MiXCR. The sample yields some 1,800,000 distinct CDR3 sequences, 35% to 50% seen once. Regarding this clonotype: Its antigen is as yet unknown.

CDR3 size: 14 residues. CDR1 is MNHEY and CDR2 is SMNVEV in the germline V gene (reference sequence). V gave up 1 base and J gave up 4 bases, with 5 bases separating them. General observations from the study: Donors of long life had a larger count of naive CD4+ cells and greater diversity than aged donors.

The sequence was collected from a human donor in good health. The chain is built from TRBV27 and TRBJ2-6; D remains ambiguous. The sample was blood. CDR3 region: CASSLYGGANVLTF. The DNA of the CDR3 is TGTGCCAGCAGTTTATATGGAGGGGCCAACGTCCTGACTTTC. Complete variable domain (other parts from reference TRBV27 and TRBJ2-6): EAQVTQNPRYLITVTGKKLTVTCSQNMNHEYMSWYRQDPGLGLRQIYYSMNVEVTDKGDVPEGYKVSRKEKRNFPLILESPSPNQTSLYFCASSLYGGANVLTFGAGSRLTVL.